What follows is one T cell receptor (beta chain) and its context. Its antigen is currently unknown. Produced via immunoSEQ multiplex PCR; TCRdb's table is partial and in-frame only. The table records some 1 million clones, about 74% of them present only once. This CDR3 contains 15 residues. Germline loops: CDR1 LNHDA, CDR2 SQIVND (reference sequence). Trimming cost V 0 bases and J 8 bases, with 16 bases left between them. The sample comes from a study of shared clonotypes between healthy human individuals. The study, taken as a whole, reports: Around 5.4% of naive CD4 clonotypes were common to a few donors. Investigators collected only blood, and repertoires in tissues likely differ.

The sequence came from a man aged 18 to 30 in good health. Source material: memory CD4+ T cells sorted from blood. The subset is: CD45RA-negative fraction. The genes are TRBV19 and TRBJ1-2; no definite D call. CDR3 sequence reads: CASSIDRIQVGGYTF. CDR3 sequence (DNA): TGTGCCAGTAGTATAGATCGGATCCAGGTTGGCGGCTACACCTTC. The whole variable domain, filled in from reference TRBV19 and TRBJ1-2, reads DGGITQSPKYLFRKEGQNVTLSCEQNLNHDAMYWYRQDPGQGLRLIYYSQIVNDFQKGDIAEGYSVSREKKESFPLTVTSAQKNPTAFYLCASSIDRIQVGGYTFGSGTRLTVV.